Listed here are 7 T cell receptor beta chains from one sample, sequenced in a study of regulatory T cells in long-lasting Graves disease. Time point here: newly diagnosed GD, antithyroid drugs for less than 3 months. TCR sequences were obtained from RNA taken from PBMCs. Arm-PCR with iRepertoire HTBI primers amplified the CDR3 regions for these TCR beta libraries. MiXCR was run by TCRdb on the multiplex PCR reads, yielding one entry per CDR3 protein. The table lists about 560,000 distinct CDR3 sequences, roughly 15% of them singletons. This same sample was also part of a study on T cells in Graves' hyperthyroidism and ophthalmopathy.

This specimen consisted of peripheral blood mononuclear cells (PBMCs), obtained at new diagnosis, from a patient treated with antithyroid drugs. The source is a man younger than 30 with Graves disease.

The table lists this clonotype with many counts. This chain connects TRBV30 to TRBJ2-7, with 11 bases that match TRBD2. The CDR3 has 13 residues. CDR1 and CDR2 from the germline V gene are GTSNPN and SVGIG (reference sequence). The trim removed 6 bases at V and 4 bases at J, leaving 5 bases unmatched. The CDR3: CACLRTSGYEQYF. In DNA, the CDR3 is TGTGCCTGTCTCCGGACTAGCGGGTACGAGCAGTACTTC.

This clonotype was detected a few times. The V gene is TRBV6-2 or TRBV6-3, the J gene TRBJ2-7; 9 bases are shared with TRBD1. V gave up 5 bases and J gave up 3 bases; unmatched junction bases: 11. CDR3 length: 16 residues. Germline V gives CDR1 MNHEY, CDR2 SVGEGT. The CDR3 nucleotides read TGTGCCAGCAGTGCGACTCCGGGACAGGGCTTCTACGAGCAGTACTTC. It encodes CASSATPGQGFYEQYF.

This clonotype was picked up a small number of times. The chain links TRBV20-1 to TRBJ1-1, with TRBD1 identical over 7 bases. Germline trimming cut 3 bases from V and 3 bases from J; bases unmatched to any gene: 7. The CDR3 is 14 amino acids. Germline CDR1 and CDR2: DFQATT and SNEGSKA (reference sequence). DNA for the CDR3: TGCAGTGCTAGGGCAGGGGGGTTCGACACTGAAGCTTTCTTT. Its protein product is CSARAGGFDTEAFF.

This clonotype was counted ten times or more. V gene TRBV20-1 combines with J gene TRBJ2-7, with D hard to call. Trimming took 4 bases from V and 2 from J, leaving 12 bases between them. The CDR3 runs to 13 residues. Germline V gene lookup returns CDR1 DFQATT and CDR2 SNEGSKA (reference sequence). As DNA, the CDR3 is TGCAGTGCTACGCCCCGGTCTACCTACGAGCAGTACTTC. This sequence encodes CSATPRSTYEQYF.

This clonotype was counted a few times. The J gene is TRBJ2-1, the V gene TRBV9; D may be TRBD1 (5 bases). The CDR3 has 15 residues. V lost 4 bases and J 0 bases, leaving 11 bases between the germline ends. Per the germline V gene, CDR1 is SGDLS and CDR2 is YYNGEE. This chain's CDR3 is CASSSREGSYNEQFF. The CDR3 bases are TGTGCCAGCAGCAGCAGGGAAGGCTCCTACAATGAGCAGTTCTTC. The full variable domain, with the rest looked up from reference TRBV9 and TRBJ2-1, is DSGVTQTPKHLITATGQRVTLRCSPRSGDLSVYWYQQSLDQGLQFLIQYYNGEERAKGNILERFSAQQFPDLHSELNLSSLELGDSALYFCASSSREGSYNEQFFGPGTRLTVL.

V gene TRBV5-4 combines with J gene TRBJ1-1; D gene ambiguous. The CDR3 covers 14 residues. Germline V gives CDR1 SGHNT, CDR2 YYREEE (reference sequence). V shed 3 bases and J shed 1 base, with 10 bases lying between them. The CDR3 spells CASSSANRNTEAFF. The CDR3 region has the DNA TGTGCCAGCAGCTCCGCGAACAGGAACACTGAAGCTTTCTTT.

The chain combines TRBV6-4 with TRBJ2-1, with D perhaps TRBD2 (6 bases). The V and J ends lost 4 bases and 4 bases respectively, with 11 bases between them. This CDR3 has 14 residues. CDR1 and CDR2 (germline): MRHNA, SNTAGT. The CDR3 is CASSATSDYNEQFF. The CDR3 DNA reads TGTGCCAGCAGTGCGACTAGTGATTACAATGAGCAGTTCTTC.